This T cell receptor (beta chain) was documented in a study of blood T cell repertoires in COVID-19. Study summary: Samples came from the United States, Italy and Spain, spanning acute and convalescent COVID-19. Sources were T cells, B-cell-depleted T cells, or PBMCs; the material itself was cDNA or gDNA.

This CDR3 is built from 15 residues. Per the germline V gene, CDR1 is SGHNT and CDR2 is YYREEE (reference sequence). J was trimmed by 10 bases and V by 0 bases; bases with no gene match: 7. In the original analysis: Counts of nucleated cells, estimated from reference gene primer amplification, were obtained. The repertoire was sequenced with immunoSEQ multiplex PCR; TCRdb's copy has only in-frame clones and lacks some. The V and J calls and clone size come from that table; D and trimming were worked out from the DNA. This table has approximately 190,000 clones, roughly four fifths appearing once. The V gene is TRBV5-4, the J gene TRBJ1-6; TRBD1 agrees at 7 bases. Sequencing input: peripheral blood. This TCR came from a woman in her 70s with active or convalescent COVID-19. CDR3 in amino acids: CASSLGGTVRSPLHF. The CDR3 DNA is TGTGCCAGCAGCTTGGGAGGGACAGTTAGGTCACCCCTCCACTTT.